Given below is one T cell receptor beta chain in context. This entry comes from a study of blood T cell repertoires in COVID-19. Study-wide background: Sample material is recorded as cDNA or gDNA derived from T cells, B-cell-depleted T cells, or PBMCs.

TCRdb keeps only in-frame clones here, not all; method: immunoSEQ multiplex PCR. The data show 150,000 to 250,000 clones, roughly 80% seen once. The study drew participants aged about 18 to 89 years from about two dozen US areas. Categorization into cohorts depended on clinical history that participants reported. Among Cohort 3 donors, those recovered had two negative PCRs, clearance, or symptom resolution. Per germline, CDR1 MNHEY and CDR2 SMNVEV (reference sequence). The CDR3 extends over 13 amino acids. V lost 6 bases to trimming and J lost 3 bases, with 12 bases between them. Sequencing used PBMCs or T cells enriched from blood (not recorded which). The source of this sequence is a man in his forties who had recovered from COVID-19. V and J are TRBV27 and TRBJ2-7; D is uncertain. CDR3 nucleotide sequence: TGTGCCAGCAGGCTTAGCCCGGACTACGAGCAGTACTTC. This codes for CASRLSPDYEQYF.